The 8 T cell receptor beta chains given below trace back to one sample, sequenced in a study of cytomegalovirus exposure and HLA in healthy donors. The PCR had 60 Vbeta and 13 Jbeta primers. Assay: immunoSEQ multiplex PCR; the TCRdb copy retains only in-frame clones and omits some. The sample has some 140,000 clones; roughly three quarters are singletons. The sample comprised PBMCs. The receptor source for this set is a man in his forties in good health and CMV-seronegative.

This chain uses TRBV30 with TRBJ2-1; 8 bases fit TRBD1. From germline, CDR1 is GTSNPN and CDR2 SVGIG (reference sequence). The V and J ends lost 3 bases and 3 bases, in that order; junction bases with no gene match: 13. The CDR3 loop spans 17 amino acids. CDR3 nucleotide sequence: TGTGCCTGGAGGAGAAAAGAGGGACAGGAAAACTACAATGAGCAGTTCTTC. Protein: CAWRRKEGQENYNEQFF.

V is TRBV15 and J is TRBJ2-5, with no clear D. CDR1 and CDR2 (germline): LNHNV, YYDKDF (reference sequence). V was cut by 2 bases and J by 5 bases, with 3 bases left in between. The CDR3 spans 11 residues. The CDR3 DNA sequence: TGTGCCACCAGCAGACGGGAGACCCAGTACTTC. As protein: CATSRRETQYF.

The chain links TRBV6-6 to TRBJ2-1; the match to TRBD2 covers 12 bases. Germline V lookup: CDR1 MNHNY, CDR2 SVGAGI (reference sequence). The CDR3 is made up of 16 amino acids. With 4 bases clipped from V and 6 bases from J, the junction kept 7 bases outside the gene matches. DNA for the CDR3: TGTGCCAGCAGTTCCCCTCTAGCGGGAGGGAGCAATGAGCAGTTCTTC. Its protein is CASSSPLAGGSNEQFF.

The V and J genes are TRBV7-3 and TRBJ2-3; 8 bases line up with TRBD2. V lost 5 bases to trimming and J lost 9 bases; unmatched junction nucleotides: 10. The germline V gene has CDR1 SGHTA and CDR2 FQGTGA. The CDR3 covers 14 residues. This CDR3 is CASSRTGGGETQYF. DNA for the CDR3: TGTGCCAGCAGCAGAACGGGAGGGGGAGAGACGCAGTATTTT. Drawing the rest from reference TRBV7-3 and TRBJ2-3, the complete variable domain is GAGVSQTPSNKVTEKGKYVELRCDPISGHTALYWYRQSLGQGPEFLIYFQGTGAADDSGLPNDRFFAVRPEGSVSTLKIQRTERGDSAVYLCASSRTGGGETQYFGPGTRLTVL.

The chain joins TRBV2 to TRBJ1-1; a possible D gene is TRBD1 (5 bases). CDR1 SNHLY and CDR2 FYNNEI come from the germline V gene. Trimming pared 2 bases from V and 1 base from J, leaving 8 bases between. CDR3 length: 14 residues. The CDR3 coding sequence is TGTGCCAGCAGTGAAAGGCAGGGGAACACTGAAGCTTTCTTT. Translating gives CASSERQGNTEAFF.

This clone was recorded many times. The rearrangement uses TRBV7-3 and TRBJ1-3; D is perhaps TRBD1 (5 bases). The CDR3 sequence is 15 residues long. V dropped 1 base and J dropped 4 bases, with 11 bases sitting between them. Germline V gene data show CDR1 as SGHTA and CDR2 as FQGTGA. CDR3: CASSLSGGYGNTIYF. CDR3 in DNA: TGTGCCAGCAGCTTAAGCGGGGGTTACGGAAACACCATATATTTT.

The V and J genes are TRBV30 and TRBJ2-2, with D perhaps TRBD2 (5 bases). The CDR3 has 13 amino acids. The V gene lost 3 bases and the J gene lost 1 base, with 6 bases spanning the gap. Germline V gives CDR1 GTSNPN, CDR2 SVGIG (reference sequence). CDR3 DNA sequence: TGTGCCTGGAGCGGGATGAACACCGGGGAGCTGTTTTTT. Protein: CAWSGMNTGELFF.

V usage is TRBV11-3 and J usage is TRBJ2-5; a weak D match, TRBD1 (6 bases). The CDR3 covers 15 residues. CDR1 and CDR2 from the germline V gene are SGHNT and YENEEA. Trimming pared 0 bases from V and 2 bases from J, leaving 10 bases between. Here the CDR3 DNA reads TGTGCCAGCAGCTTAGAGGGGACATTGCAAGAGACCCAGTACTTC. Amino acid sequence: CASSLEGTLQETQYF.